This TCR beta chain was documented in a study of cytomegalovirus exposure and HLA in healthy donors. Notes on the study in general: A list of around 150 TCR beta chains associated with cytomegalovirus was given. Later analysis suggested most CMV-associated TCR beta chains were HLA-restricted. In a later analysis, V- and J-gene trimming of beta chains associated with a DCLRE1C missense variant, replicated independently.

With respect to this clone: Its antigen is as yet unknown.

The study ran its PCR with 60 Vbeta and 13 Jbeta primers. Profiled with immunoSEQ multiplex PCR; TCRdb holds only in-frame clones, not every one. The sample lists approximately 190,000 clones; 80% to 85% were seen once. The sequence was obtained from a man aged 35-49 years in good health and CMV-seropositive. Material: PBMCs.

The CDR3 spells CASSKLAGGPVTDTQYF. The CDR3 DNA reads as TGTGCCAGCAGTAAACTAGCGGGGGGTCCAGTCACAGATACGCAGTATTTT. The chain employs TRBV6-4 and TRBJ2-3; 12 bases are a match to TRBD2. The J segment lost 2 bases and the V segment lost 5 bases, leaving 8 bases of the junction unmatched. The CDR3 runs 17 residues. Germline V gene sequence: CDR1 MRHNA, CDR2 SNTAGT.